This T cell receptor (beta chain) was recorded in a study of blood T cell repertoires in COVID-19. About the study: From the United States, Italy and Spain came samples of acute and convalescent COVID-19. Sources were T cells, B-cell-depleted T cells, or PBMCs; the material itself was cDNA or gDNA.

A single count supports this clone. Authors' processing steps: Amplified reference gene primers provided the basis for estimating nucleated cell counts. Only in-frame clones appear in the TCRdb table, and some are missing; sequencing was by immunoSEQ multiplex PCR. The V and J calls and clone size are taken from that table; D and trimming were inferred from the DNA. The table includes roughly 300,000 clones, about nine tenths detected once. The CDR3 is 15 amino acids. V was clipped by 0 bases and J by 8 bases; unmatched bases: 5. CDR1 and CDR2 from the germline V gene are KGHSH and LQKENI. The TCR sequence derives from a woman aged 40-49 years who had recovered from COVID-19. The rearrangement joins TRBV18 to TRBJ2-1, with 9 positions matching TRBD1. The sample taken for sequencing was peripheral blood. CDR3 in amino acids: CASSPPGQGPDEQFF. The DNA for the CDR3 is TGTGCCAGCTCACCACCGGGACAGGGCCCCGATGAGCAGTTCTTC.